The 7 T cell receptor beta chains presented below share a single source sample, sequenced in a study of PD-L1 blockade in urothelial cancer (dated by TCRdb to 2016 to 2017). Receptor libraries were prepared by the immunoSEQ multiplex PCR assay. Drawn from immuneACCESS, this table holds only the in-frame rearrangements with V and J called that TCRdb kept. Clones are partly lost; checked studies trace under half to an unresolved V gene and leave the rest unexplained. In this sample the table shows 100,000 to 150,000 clones, about four fifths of which occur a single time. Of the sample, under 3.5% is held by the ten largest clones. The label giving this sample's time point can be read as: pretreatment peripheral blood. The sample in question was PBMCs, obtained around atezolizumab (anti-PD-L1) treatment. The receptors come from a man in his fifties with urothelial cancer.

The chain has TRBV11-2 and TRBJ2-5; TRBD2 is a possible D gene (7 bases). Deletions cut 5 bases from V and 4 bases from J, with 14 bases between. Germline V lookup: CDR1 SGHAT, CDR2 FQNNGV. The CDR3 loop spans 14 amino acids. CDR3 bases: TGTGCCAGCAGCCGTGGCGGGGGCGGAGAGACCCAGTACTTC. Translated, it gives CASSRGGGGETQYF.

Only a few counts were recorded for this clone. The V and J genes are TRBV30 and TRBJ1-4; 10 nucleotides line up with TRBD1. The CDR3 contains 15 residues. Germline CDR1 reads GTSNPN; CDR2 reads SVGIG (reference sequence). Losses at the gene ends were 4 bases for V and 5 bases for J; bases not matched to a gene: 7. The CDR3 DNA reads TGTGCCTGGACGGGACAGGGGTTTAAGAATGAAAAACTGTTTTTT. This translates into CAWTGQGFKNEKLFF. The variable domain in full, with the rest retrieved from reference TRBV30 and TRBJ1-4, is SQTIHQWPATLVQPVGSPLSLECTVEGTSNPNLYWYRQAAGRGLQLLFYSVGIGQISSEVPQNLSASRPQDRQFILSSKKLLLSDSGFYLCAWTGQGFKNEKLFFGSGTQLSVL.

The genes are TRBV15 and TRBJ2-2, with TRBD2 as a possible D gene (5 bases). Germline CDR1 is LNHNV and CDR2 is YYDKDF (reference sequence). The CDR3 covers 15 residues. V lost 0 bases and J lost 4, with 9 bases in between. This chain's CDR3 is CATSRDIGSTGELFF. The CDR3, as DNA: TGTGCCACCAGCAGAGATATAGGGAGCACCGGGGAGCTGTTTTTT.

The chain joins TRBV5-1 to TRBJ2-5; D unclear. Germline-derived CDR1 and CDR2 are SGHRS and YFSETQ. The CDR3 contains 12 residues. The V and J ends lost 0 bases and 5 bases respectively, with 5 bases between them. The CDR3 DNA reads TGCGCCAGCAGCTTGGCCTCCGAGACCCAGTACTTC. This translates into CASSLASETQYF.

V is TRBV15 and J is TRBJ1-2; the D gene is possibly TRBD1 (6 bases). This CDR3 comprises 16 residues. The germline V gene encodes CDR1 LNHNV and CDR2 YYDKDF (reference sequence). Trimming took 0 bases from V and 5 from J, leaving 16 bases between them. CDR3 residues: CATSRDHAGADYGYTF. CDR3 coding DNA: TGTGCCACCAGCAGAGATCACGCGGGGGCGGATTATGGCTACACCTTC.

On this clone itself: At one end, the junction sequence differs from germline, possibly due to a read error. The sample holds other DNA sequences that translate to the same CDR3. The chain employs TRBV4-1 and TRBJ1-5, with TRBD1 as a possible D gene (5 bases). In germline, CDR1 is MGHRA, CDR2 YSYEKL. This CDR3 comprises 16 residues. CDR3: CASSQDGGLGNQPQHF. The CDR3 nucleotides are TGCGCCAGCAGCCAAGATGGGGGGTTGGGAAATCAACCCCAGCATTTT.

The V gene is TRBV28, the J gene TRBJ2-3, with D tentatively TRBD2 (6 bases). The germline V gene has CDR1 MDHEN and CDR2 SYDVKM. CDR3 length: 16 amino acids. Trimming pared 8 bases from V and 2 bases from J, leaving 20 bases between. The CDR3 DNA is TGTGCCAGCTATTCCCGGCGGGACTCGTACACAGATACGCAGTATTTT. This gives the protein CASYSRRDSYTDTQYF.